Detailed here is one T cell receptor beta chain. This clone was counted once. The clone's antigen remains unknown. Base qualities are not at hand, and no much larger clone is one base apart. The source of the sample is a study of shared clonotypes between healthy human individuals (dated by TCRdb to the early 2020s). For context, the study as a whole: The cohort comprised a couple of women and a few men aged 18 to 49 years. For each donor, three plates each were used for CD4 naive and CD4 memory, two plates were used for CD8 naive, and one plate was used for CD8 memory. To estimate repertoire size and how much clonotypes are shared between individuals, the study performed deep sequencing of blood TCR repertoires from a few healthy adults. To increase sequencing depth and limit assay-specific biases, TCR repertoire library preparation and sequencing were carried out by different laboratories using diverse techniques. Each donor's leukapheresis produced roughly between roughly 0.94 and 9.5 billion PBMCs.

V and J are truncated by 0 bases and 4 bases respectively, leaving an intervening sequence of 7 bases. The cysteine opens and the phenylalanine closes a CDR3 of 13 amino acids. Kept here is only the CDR3 DNA, which spans 39 bases and is read in frame from base 1. The germline V gene supplies CDR1 SGHDT and CDR2 YYEEEE. TCR CDR3 regions were amplified from genomic DNA by multiplex PCR using the deep immunoSEQ assay. Extracted genomic DNA from each cell subset was distributed evenly across all wells of several immunoSEQ 96-well plates, and each plate was treated as a replicate. For sorted subsets, each replicate PCR was loaded with 200 to 250 ng genomic DNA, equivalent to approximately 33,000 T cell genomes. Purified libraries were measured with a Qubit 3.0 fluorometer, size-checked on a Bioanalyzer 2100, and measured again with the KAPA Library Quantification kit. Every immunoSEQ 96-well plate was sequenced on a separate single-read 150-cycle Illumina NextSeq 550 flow cell. The study's own analysis went as follows. Because the immunoSEQ output included only junctional sequences and no quality scores, the filtering could not be the same as the filtering used for full-length reads. To assign V/J genes and CDR3, sequences were annotated against IMGT germline references using PyIR, a Python wrapper for IgBLAST v1.9. Reads were filtered out if the reads had weak V/J assignments (E-value above 1e-6), no CDR3, stop codons, out-of-frame junctions, or ambiguous translated residues. A V3J clonotype was defined by an identical inferred V gene, J gene, and CDR3 amino acid sequence. The percentage overlap between two repertoires was calculated by dividing the number of shared unique clonotypes by the size of the smaller repertoire. Repertoire richness was assessed with RTK rarefaction, the Chao1 estimator, and Recon v2.1 estimates of unobserved clonotypes. OLGA was used to compute generation probabilities for all TCRbeta clonotypes that the gDNA method yielded from a few donors. TCRdb holds this immuneACCESS table with in-frame rearrangements only. Some clones are missing; in checked studies, unresolved V genes explain under half, and the rest has no known cause. V, J and clone size were drawn from that table, and D and trimming were deduced from the DNA. A total of hundreds of thousands of clones appear in this sample, approximately 96% of them only once. The ten largest clonotypes hold more than 0.085% of the sample.

For the CD8 naive samples, CD45RO-negative cells were positively selected for CCR7, yielding a CD45RA+CCR7+ population from which TemRA cells were excluded. The donors were healthy, HIV-negative adults with no recently reported acute infections or vaccinations. All donors were Caucasian adults living in Nashville, Tennessee, USA. After blood collection by leukapheresis, PBMCs were isolated using Ficoll-Histopaque density gradient centrifugation and then cryopreserved in the vapor phase of liquid nitrogen. Purity and quantity of every magnetically sorted T cell population were checked by analytical flow cytometry. Genomic DNA was isolated from every sorted fraction and measured by UV absorbance on a Nanodrop 2000c. Broader findings and caveats from the paper: Based on pairwise subsampling, the degree of clonotype sharing among donors was expected to be affected by sequencing depth. Sampling was restricted to blood, and TCR repertoires in tissues likely differ from the TCR repertoires found in blood. Rarefaction of sorted-subset datasets indicated incomplete sequencing despite the large sequencing depth. Approximately 5% of naive CD4, roughly 3.5% of naive CD8, about 2.1% of memory CD4, and 0.35% to 0.4% of memory CD8 clonotypes were shared across several donors. The small number of donors limited the genetic and exposure-history diversity represented. Compared with non-shared clonotypes, clonotypes shared by all four sorted-subset donors had higher generation probabilities. Larger estimated clonotype richness was generally found for naive subsets than for memory subsets.

This TCR came from a woman in her 30s in good health. The sample taken for sequencing was naive CD8+ T cells sorted from blood. Per the publication, the cell subset or site label means: CD45RA+CCR7+. The sequence joins TRBV5-6 to TRBJ2-5, with no confidently assigned D gene. The nucleotide sequence reads TGTGCCAGCAGCTTGGGTTTTTCAGAGACCCAGTACTTC. It encodes CASSLGFSETQYF.